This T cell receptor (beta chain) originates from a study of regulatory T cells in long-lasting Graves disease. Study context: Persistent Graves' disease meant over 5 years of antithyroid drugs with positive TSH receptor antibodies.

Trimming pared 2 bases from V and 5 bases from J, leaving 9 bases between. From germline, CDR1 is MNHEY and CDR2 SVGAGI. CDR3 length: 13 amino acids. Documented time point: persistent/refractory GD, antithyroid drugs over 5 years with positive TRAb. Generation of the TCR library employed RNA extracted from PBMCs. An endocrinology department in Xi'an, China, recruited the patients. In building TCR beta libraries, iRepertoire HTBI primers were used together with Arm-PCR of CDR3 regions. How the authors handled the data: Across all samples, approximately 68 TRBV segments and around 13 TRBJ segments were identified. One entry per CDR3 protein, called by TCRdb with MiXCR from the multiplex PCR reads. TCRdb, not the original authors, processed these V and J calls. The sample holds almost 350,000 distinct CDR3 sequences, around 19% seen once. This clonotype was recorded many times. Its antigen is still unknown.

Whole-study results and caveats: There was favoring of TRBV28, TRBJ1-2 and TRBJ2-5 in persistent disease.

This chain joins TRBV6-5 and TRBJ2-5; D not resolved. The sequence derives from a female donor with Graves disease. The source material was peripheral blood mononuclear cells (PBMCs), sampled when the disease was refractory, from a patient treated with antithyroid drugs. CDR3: CASSYDGLETQYF. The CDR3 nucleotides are TGTGCCAGCAGTTACGATGGTCTCGAGACCCAGTACTTC.